The sequence of this TCR beta chain was determined in a study of T cells after yellow fever vaccination. Study in general: Fractions containing few cells were prepared with SMART-Seq v4 Ultra Low Input. Whole-study results and caveats: Reappearance after the booster was observed for most primary-vaccination clones (96% CD4, around 90% CD8).

The CDR3 totals 16 residues. Germline V CDR1 and CDR2: SGHRS, YFSETQ. Trimming at V came to 3 bases and at J to 2 bases, leaving 6 bases not matched to a gene. Generation of TCR cDNA used 5'RACE template switching (which added a universal primer site and UMIs). TCRdb reprocessed the 5' RACE reads via MiXCR and lists one record per CDR3 protein. The repertoire holds 350,000 to 550,000 distinct CDR3 sequences, with over 15% as singletons. Only a few counts were recorded for this clonotype. What it binds is not known. The chain is built from TRBV5-1 and TRBJ2-3; 10 positions match TRBD2. This clonotype was obtained from a man younger than 35 who received the YFV17D yellow fever vaccine. The source was PBMCs, collected before the yellow fever booster vaccination. The DNA for the CDR3 is TGCGCCAGCAGCTCAGGACTAGCGGATCCCACAGATACGCAGTATTTT. It encodes CASSSGLADPTDTQYF. The variable domain in full, completed from reference TRBV5-1 and TRBJ2-3, reads KAGVTQTPRYLIKTRGQQVTLSCSPISGHRSVSWYQQTPGQGLQFLFEYFSETQRNKGNFPGRFSGRQFSNSRSEMNVSTLELGDSALYLCASSSGLADPTDTQYFGPGTRLTVL.